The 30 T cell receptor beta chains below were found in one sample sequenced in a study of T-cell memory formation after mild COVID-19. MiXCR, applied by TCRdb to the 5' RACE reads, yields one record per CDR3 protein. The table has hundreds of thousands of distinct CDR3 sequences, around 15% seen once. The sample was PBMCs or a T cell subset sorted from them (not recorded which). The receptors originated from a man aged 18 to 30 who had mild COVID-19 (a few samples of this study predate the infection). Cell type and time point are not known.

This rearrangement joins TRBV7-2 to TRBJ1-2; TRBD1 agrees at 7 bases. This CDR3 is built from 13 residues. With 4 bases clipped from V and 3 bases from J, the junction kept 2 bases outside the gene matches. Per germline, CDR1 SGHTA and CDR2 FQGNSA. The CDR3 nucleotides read TGTGCCAGCAGCTGGGGACAGCACTATGGCTACACCTTC. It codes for CASSWGQHYGYTF.

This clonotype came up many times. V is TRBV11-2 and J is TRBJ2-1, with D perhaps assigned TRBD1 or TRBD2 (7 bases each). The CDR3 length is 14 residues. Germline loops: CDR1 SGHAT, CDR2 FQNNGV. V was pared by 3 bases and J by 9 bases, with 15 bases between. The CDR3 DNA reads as TGTGCCAGCAGCTTGCCAGGGGGGGCACGTGAGCAGTTCTTC. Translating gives CASSLPGGAREQFF.

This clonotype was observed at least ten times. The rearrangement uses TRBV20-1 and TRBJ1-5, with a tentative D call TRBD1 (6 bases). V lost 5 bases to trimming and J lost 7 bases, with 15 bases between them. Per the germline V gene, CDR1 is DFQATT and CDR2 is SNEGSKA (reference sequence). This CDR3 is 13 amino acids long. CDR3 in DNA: TGCAGTGCTTCACAGGGTCCGGGCCAGCCCCAGCATTTT. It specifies CSASQGPGQPQHF.

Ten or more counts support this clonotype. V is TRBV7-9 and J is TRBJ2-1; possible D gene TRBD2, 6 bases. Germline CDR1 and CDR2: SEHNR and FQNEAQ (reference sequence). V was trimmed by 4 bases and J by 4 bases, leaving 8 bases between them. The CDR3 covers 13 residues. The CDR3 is CASSSGDYNEQFF. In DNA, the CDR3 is TGTGCCAGCAGCTCGGGGGATTACAATGAGCAGTTCTTC.

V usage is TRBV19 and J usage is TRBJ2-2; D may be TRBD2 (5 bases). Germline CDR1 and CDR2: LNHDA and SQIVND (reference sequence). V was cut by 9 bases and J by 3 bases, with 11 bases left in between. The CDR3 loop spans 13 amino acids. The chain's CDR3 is CASTRVDTGELFF. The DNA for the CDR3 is TGTGCCAGCACGCGGGTCGACACCGGGGAGCTGTTTTTT.

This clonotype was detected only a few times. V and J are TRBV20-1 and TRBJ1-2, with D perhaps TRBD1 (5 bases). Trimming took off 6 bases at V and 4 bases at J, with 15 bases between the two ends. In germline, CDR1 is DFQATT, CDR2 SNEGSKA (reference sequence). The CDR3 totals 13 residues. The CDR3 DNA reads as TGCAGTGCCTCAACGGGACTGAGCTATGGCTACACCTTC. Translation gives CSASTGLSYGYTF.

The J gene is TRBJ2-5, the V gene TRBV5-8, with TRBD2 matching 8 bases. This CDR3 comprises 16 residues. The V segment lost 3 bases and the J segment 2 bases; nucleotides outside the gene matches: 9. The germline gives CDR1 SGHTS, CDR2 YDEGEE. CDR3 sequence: CASSWRAGVTQETQYF. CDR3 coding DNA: TGTGCCAGCAGCTGGAGAGCGGGGGTGACACAAGAGACCCAGTACTTC.

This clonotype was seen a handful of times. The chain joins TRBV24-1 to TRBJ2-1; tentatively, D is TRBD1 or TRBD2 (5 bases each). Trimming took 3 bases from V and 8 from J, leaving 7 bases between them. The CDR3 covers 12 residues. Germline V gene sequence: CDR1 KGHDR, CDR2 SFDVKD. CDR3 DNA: TGTGCCACCAGTGATAGGGACGATGAGCAGTTCTTC. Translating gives CATSDRDDEQFF.

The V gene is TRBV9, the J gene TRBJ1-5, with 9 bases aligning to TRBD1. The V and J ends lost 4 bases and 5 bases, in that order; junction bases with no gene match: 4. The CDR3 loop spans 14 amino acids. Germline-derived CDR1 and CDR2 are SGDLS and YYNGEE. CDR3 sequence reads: CASSMGQGDQPQHF. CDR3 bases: TGTGCCAGCAGCATGGGACAGGGTGATCAGCCCCAGCATTTT.

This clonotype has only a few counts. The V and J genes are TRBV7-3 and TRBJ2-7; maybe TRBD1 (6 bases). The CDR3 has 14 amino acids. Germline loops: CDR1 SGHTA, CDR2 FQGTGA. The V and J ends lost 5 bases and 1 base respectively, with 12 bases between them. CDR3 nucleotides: TGTGCCAGCAGCCCTAGGACAGCATCCTACGAGCAGTACTTC. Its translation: CASSPRTASYEQYF.

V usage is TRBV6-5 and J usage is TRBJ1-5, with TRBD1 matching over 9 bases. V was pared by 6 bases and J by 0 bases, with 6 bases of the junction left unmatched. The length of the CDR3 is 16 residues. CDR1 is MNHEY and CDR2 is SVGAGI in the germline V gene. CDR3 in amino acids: CASSRTGDLSNQPQHF. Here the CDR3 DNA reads TGTGCCAGCAGCCGGACAGGGGACCTTAGCAATCAGCCCCAGCATTTT.

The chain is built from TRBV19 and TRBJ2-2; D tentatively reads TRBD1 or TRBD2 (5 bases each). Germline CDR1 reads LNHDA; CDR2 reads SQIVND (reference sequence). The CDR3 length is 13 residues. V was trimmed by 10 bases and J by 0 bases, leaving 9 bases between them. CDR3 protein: CAIGTTNTGELFF. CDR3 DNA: TGTGCCATCGGGACCACGAACACCGGGGAGCTGTTTTTT. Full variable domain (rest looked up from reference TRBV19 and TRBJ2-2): DGGITQSPKYLFRKEGQNVTLSCEQNLNHDAMYWYRQDPGQGLRLIYYSQIVNDFQKGDIAEGYSVSREKKESFPLTVTSAQKNPTAFYLCAIGTTNTGELFFGEGSRLTVL.

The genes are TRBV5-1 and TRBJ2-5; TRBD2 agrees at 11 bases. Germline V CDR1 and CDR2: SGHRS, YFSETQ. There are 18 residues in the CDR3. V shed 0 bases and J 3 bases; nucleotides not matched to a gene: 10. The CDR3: CASSLAVSGGAGEETQYF. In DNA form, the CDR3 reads TGCGCCAGCAGCTTGGCGGTTAGCGGGGGGGCCGGAGAAGAGACCCAGTACTTC.

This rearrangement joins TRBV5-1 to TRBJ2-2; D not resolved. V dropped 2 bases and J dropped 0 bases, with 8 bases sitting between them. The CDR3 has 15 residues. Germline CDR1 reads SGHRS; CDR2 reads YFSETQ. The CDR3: CASSFTKTNTGELFF. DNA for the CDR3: TGCGCCAGCAGCTTTACGAAAACGAACACCGGGGAGCTGTTTTTT.

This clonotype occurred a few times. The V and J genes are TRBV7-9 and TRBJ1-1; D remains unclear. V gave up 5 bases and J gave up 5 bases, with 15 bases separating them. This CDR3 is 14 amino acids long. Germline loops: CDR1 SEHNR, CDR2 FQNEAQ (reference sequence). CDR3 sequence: CASSLWADPTEAFF. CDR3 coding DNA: TGTGCCAGCAGCCTCTGGGCAGATCCAACTGAAGCTTTCTTT.

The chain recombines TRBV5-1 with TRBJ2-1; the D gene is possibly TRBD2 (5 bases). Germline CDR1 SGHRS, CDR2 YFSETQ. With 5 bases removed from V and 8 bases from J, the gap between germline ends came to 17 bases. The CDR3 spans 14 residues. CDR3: CASRERTPGDEQFF. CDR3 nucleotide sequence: TGCGCCAGCAGGGAGCGGACCCCCGGGGATGAGCAGTTCTTC.

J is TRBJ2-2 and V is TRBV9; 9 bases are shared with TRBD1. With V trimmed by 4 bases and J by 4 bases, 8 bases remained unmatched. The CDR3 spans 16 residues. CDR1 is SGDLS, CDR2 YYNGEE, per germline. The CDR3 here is CASSLSPGQGTGELFF. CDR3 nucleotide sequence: TGTGCCAGCAGCCTCAGCCCGGGACAGGGCACCGGGGAGCTGTTTTTT.

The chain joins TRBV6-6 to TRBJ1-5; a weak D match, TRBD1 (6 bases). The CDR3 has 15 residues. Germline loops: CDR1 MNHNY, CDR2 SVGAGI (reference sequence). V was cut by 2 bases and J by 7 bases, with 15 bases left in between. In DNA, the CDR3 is TGTGCCAGCAGTTACCGGGGACAAGCAGGGCAGCCCCAGCATTTT. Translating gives CASSYRGQAGQPQHF.

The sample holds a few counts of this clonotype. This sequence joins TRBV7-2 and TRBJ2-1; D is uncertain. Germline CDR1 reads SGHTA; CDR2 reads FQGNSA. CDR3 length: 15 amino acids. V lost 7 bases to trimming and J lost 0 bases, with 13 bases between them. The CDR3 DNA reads TGTGCCAGCACCCTCCGGTCCAGCTCCTACAATGAGCAGTTCTTC. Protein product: CASTLRSSSYNEQFF. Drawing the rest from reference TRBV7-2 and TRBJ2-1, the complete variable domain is GAGVSQSPSNKVTEKGKDVELRCDPISGHTALYWYRQSLGQGLEFLIYFQGNSAPDKSGLPSDRFSAERTGGSVSTLTIQRTQQEDSAVYLCASTLRSSSYNEQFFGPGTRLTVL.

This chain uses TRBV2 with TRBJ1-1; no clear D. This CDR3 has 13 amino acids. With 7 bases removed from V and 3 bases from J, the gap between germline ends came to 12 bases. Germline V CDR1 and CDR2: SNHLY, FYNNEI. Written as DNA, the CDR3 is TGTGCCAGCACCTCGGGAGGGTACACTGAAGCTTTCTTT. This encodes CASTSGGYTEAFF.

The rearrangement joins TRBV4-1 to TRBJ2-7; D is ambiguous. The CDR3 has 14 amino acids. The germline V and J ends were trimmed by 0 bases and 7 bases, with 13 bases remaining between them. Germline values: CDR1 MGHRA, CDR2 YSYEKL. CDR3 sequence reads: CASSQDRVVREQYF. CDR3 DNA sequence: TGCGCCAGCAGCCAAGATCGAGTTGTCCGGGAGCAGTACTTC.

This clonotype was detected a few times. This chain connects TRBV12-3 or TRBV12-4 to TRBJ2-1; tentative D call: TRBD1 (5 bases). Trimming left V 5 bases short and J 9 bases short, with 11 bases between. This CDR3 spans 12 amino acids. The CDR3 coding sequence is TGTGCCAGCAGTCGAACAGGATCTGAGCAGTTCTTC. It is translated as CASSRTGSEQFF.

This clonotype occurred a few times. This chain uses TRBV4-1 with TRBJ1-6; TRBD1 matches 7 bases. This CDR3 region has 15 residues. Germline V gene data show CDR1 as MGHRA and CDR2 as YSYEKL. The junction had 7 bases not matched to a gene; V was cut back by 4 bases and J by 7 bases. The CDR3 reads CASSPPRGHNSPLHF. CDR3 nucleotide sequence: TGCGCCAGCAGCCCACCTAGGGGGCACAATTCACCCCTCCACTTT.

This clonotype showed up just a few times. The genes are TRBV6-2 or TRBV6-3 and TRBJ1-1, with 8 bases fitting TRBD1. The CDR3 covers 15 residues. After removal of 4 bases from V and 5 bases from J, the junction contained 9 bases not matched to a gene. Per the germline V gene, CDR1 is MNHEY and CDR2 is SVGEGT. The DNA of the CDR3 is TGTGCCAGCAGTTCCCGACAGGGGATCGATACTGAAGCTTTCTTT. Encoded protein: CASSSRQGIDTEAFF.

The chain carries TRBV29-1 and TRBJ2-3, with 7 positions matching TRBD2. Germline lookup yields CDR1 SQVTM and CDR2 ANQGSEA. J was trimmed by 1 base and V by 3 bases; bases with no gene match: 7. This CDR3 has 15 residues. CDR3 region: CSVDEETSRTDTQYF. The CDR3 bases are TGCAGCGTTGACGAGGAGACTAGCCGCACAGATACGCAGTATTTT.

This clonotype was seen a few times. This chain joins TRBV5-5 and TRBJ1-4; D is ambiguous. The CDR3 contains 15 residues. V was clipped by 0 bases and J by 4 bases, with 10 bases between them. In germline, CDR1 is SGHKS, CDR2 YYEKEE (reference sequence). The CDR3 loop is CASSLAVANNEKLFF. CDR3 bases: TGTGCCAGCAGCTTGGCCGTGGCAAATAATGAAAAACTGTTTTTT.

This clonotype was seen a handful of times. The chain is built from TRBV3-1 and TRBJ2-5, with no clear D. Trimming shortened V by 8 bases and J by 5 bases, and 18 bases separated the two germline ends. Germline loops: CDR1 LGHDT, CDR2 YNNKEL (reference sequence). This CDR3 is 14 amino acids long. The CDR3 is CASSPTANWETQYF. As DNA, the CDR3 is TGTGCCAGCTCTCCGACGGCTAATTGGGAGACCCAGTACTTC.

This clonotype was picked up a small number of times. The CDR3 sequence is CASRPADPSGANVLTF. The CDR3 DNA sequence: TGTGCCAGCAGACCTGCGGACCCCTCTGGGGCCAACGTCCTGACTTTC. The chain joins TRBV6-1 to TRBJ2-6; the D is unclear. The CDR3 is 16 residues long. Per the germline V gene, CDR1 is MNHNS and CDR2 is SASEGT. Trimming stripped 6 bases from V and 0 bases from J, with 12 bases between.

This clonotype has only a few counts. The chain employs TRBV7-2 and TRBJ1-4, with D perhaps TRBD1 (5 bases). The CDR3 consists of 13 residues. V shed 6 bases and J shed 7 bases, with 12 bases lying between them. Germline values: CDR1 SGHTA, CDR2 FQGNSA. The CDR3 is CASRGTQGEKLFF. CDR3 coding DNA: TGTGCCAGCAGAGGGACGCAAGGTGAAAAACTGTTTTTT. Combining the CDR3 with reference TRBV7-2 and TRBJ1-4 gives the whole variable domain GAGVSQSPSNKVTEKGKDVELRCDPISGHTALYWYRQSLGQGLEFLIYFQGNSAPDKSGLPSDRFSAERTGGSVSTLTIQRTQQEDSAVYLCASRGTQGEKLFFGSGTQLSVL.

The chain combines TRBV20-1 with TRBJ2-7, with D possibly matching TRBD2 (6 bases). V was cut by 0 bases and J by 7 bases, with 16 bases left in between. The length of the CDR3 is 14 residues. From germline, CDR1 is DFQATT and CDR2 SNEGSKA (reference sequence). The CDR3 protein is CSARDLRGLGEQYV. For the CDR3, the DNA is TGCAGTGCTAGAGATCTTAGGGGACTTGGGGAGCAGTACGTC.